The T cell receptor (beta chain) under discussion was sequenced for a study of tumor-infiltrating lymphocytes in oesophageal squamous cell carcinoma. TCRdb called the PCR reads again in MiXCR, with one record for every CDR3 protein. This sample has about 20,000 distinct CDR3 sequences, with approximately 40% found just once. Trimming shortened V by 0 bases and J by 4 bases, and 16 bases separated the two germline ends. Germline-derived CDR1 and CDR2 are MNHNY and SVGAGI (reference sequence). The CDR3 loop spans 17 amino acids. This clonotype occurred many times. This receptor was taken from a male donor with esophageal squamous cell carcinoma. The rearrangement uses TRBV6-6 and TRBJ1-3; no reliable D call. Sequenced: esophageal tumor tissue. The CDR3 region has the DNA TGTGCCAGCAGTTACTCGAATGCCGTAGGATCAGGAAACACCATATATTTT. Translating it yields CASSYSNAVGSGNTIYF.